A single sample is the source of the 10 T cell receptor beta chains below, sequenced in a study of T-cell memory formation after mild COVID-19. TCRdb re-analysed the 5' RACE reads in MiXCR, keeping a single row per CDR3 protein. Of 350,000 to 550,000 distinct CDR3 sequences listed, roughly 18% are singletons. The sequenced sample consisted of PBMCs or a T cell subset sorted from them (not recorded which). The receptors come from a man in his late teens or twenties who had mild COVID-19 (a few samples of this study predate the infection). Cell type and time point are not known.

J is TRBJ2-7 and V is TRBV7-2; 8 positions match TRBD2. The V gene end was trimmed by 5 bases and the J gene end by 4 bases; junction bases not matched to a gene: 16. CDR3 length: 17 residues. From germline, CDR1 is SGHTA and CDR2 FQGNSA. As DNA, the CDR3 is TGTGCCAGCAGCCCGGCTATGGGGGCGGGGGGAGGTTACGAGCAGTACTTC. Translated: CASSPAMGAGGGYEQYF.

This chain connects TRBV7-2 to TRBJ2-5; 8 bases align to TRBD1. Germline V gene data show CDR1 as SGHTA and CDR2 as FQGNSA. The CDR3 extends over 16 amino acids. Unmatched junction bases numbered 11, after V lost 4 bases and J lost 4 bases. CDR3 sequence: CASSSSGTGPLETQYF. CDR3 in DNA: TGTGCCAGCAGCTCTTCCGGGACAGGCCCCCTAGAGACCCAGTACTTC.

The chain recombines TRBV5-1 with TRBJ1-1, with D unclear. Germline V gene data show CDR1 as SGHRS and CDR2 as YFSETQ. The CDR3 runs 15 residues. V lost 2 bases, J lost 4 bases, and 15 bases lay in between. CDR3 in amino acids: CASSLGRRYGTEAFF. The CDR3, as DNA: TGCGCCAGCAGCTTAGGACGGCGATACGGCACTGAAGCTTTCTTT.

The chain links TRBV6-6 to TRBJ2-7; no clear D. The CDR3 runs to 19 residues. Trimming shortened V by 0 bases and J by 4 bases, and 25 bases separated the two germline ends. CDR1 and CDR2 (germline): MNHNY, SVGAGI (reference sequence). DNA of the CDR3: TGTGCCAGCAGTTACTCGAGGCTTAGTAGGGTAGGGAACTATTACGAGCAGTACTTC. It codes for CASSYSRLSRVGNYYEQYF.

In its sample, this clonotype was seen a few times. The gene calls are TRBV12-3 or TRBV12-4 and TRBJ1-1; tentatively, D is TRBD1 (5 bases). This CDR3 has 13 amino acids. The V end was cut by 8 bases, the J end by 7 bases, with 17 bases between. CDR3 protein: CASSLGGLGEAFF. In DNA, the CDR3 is TGTGCCAGCTCCCTGGGGGGGTTGGGTGAAGCTTTCTTT.

The CDR3 loop reads CASSWPGGTSPLHF. In DNA form, the CDR3 reads TGTGCCAGCAGCTGGCCAGGGGGTACTTCACCCCTCCACTTT. The chain has TRBV7-9 and TRBJ1-6; 7 bases fit TRBD1. The CDR3 sequence is 14 residues long. V lost 4 bases and J lost 9; bases outside the gene matches: 6. CDR1 SEHNR and CDR2 FQNEAQ come from the germline V gene (reference sequence). Full variable domain (missing parts from reference TRBV7-9 and TRBJ1-6): DTGVSQNPRHKITKRGQNVTFRCDPISEHNRLYWYRQTLGQGPEFLTYFQNEAQLEKSRLLSDRFSAERPKGSFSTLEIQRTEQGDSAMYLCASSWPGGTSPLHFGNGTRLTVT.

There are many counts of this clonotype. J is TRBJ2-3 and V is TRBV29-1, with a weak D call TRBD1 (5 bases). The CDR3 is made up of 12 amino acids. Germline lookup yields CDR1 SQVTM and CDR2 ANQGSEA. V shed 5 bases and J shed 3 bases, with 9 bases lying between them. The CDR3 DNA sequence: TGCAGCGTTCATGGGGCGACAGATACGCAGTATTTT. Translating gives CSVHGATDTQYF.

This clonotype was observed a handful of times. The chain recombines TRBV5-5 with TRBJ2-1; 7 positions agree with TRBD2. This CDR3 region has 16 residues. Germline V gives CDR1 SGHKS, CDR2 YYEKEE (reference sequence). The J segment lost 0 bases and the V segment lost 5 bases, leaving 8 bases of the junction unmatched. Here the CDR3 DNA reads TGTGCCAGCAGGACCCGGGGGGAAGGCTCCTACAATGAGCAGTTCTTC. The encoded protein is CASRTRGEGSYNEQFF.

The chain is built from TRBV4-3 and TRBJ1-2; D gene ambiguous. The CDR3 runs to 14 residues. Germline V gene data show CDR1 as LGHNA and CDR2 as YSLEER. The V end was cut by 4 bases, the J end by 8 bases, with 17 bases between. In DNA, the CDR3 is TGCGCCAGCAGCCCAGGCCTTTTCGGGGTAGGCTACACCTTC. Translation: CASSPGLFGVGYTF.

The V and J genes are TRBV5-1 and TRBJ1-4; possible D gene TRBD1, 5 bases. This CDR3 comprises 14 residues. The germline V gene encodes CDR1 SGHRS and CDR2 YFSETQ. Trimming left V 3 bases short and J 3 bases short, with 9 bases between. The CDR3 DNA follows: TGCGCCAGCAGCTGGGGGGACCCTAATGAAAAACTGTTTTTT. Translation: CASSWGDPNEKLFF.